This TCR beta chain comes out of a study of blood T cell repertoires in COVID-19. For the study at large: COVID-19 samples, acute and convalescent, were from the United States, Italy and Spain. The analysed material was cDNA or gDNA that came from T cells, B-cell-depleted T cells, or PBMCs.

Per the study methods: Estimation of nucleated cell counts relied on the amplification of reference gene primers. Assay used: immunoSEQ multiplex PCR; TCRdb lists only in-frame clones, some missing. The DNA was the basis for D and trimming; V, J and clone size are from that table. The sample records 60,000 to 70,000 clones, around 85% being singletons. Germline V lookup: CDR1 SGHRS, CDR2 YFSETQ. The length of the CDR3 is 13 residues. V was clipped by 7 bases and J by 7 bases; unmatched bases: 3. This chain links TRBV5-1 with TRBJ2-2; TRBD1 aligns across 11 bases. Sequenced material: peripheral blood. The sequence was obtained from a woman aged 70-85 years with acute or convalescent COVID-19. CDR3 DNA sequence: TGCGCCAGCGGACAGGGGGCTGACGGGGAGCTGTTTTTT. Translated, it gives CASGQGADGELFF.